Listed here are 19 T cell receptor beta chains from one sample, sequenced in a study of T cells after yellow fever vaccination. TCRdb analysed the 5' RACE reads with MiXCR anew, one entry per CDR3 protein. The sample lists 150,000 to 200,000 distinct CDR3 sequences; roughly 8.8% were seen once. Sequencing used CD8+ T cells sorted from PBMCs, obtained 45 days after the yellow fever booster vaccination. Receptors originate from a man between 18 and 29 years old who received the YFV17D yellow fever vaccine.

The chain is built from TRBV7-6 and TRBJ1-1; D is uncertain. The CDR3 length is 13 residues. V was trimmed by 5 bases and J by 3 bases, leaving 10 bases between them. Germline CDR1 SGHVS, CDR2 FNYEAQ. This CDR3 is CASSLRVYTEAFF. CDR3 sequence (DNA): TGTGCCAGCAGCCTAAGGGTTTACACTGAAGCTTTCTTT.

A few counts support this clonotype. This sequence joins TRBV4-1 and TRBJ2-7; D might be TRBD1 (5 bases). Germline V gives CDR1 MGHRA, CDR2 YSYEKL. This CDR3 comprises 14 residues. V lost 1 base and J 6 bases, leaving 13 bases between the germline ends. The CDR3 protein is CASSQAGQGGEQYF. CDR3 coding DNA: TGCGCCAGCAGCCAAGCTGGGCAGGGCGGCGAGCAGTACTTC.

The chain recombines TRBV4-3 with TRBJ2-3; D is undetermined. Germline CDR1 reads LGHNA; CDR2 reads YSLEER. Trimming pared 8 bases from V and 14 bases from J, leaving 17 bases between. The length of the CDR3 is 11 residues. Here the CDR3 DNA reads TGCGCCAGCGGCGGTAGGCCTGGGCTGTATTTT. The encoded protein is CASGGRPGLYF.

This clonotype qualifies as medium-sized. The chain has TRBV4-2 and TRBJ2-2, with a possible D match to TRBD2 (5 bases). The CDR3 loop spans 14 amino acids. In germline, CDR1 is LGHNA, CDR2 YNFKEQ. V was shortened by 0 bases and J by 6 bases, with 8 bases between the two germline ends. Here the CDR3 reads CASSQELAAGELFF. Written as DNA, the CDR3 is TGTGCCAGCAGCCAAGAGCTAGCAGCCGGGGAGCTGTTTTTT.

The chain couples TRBV6-5 to TRBJ2-7, with 8 bases identical to TRBD2. There are 14 residues in the CDR3. The V segment lost 0 bases and the J segment 5 bases; nucleotides outside the gene matches: 3. Germline V gene data show CDR1 as MNHEY and CDR2 as SVGAGI. CDR3 sequence (DNA): TGTGCCAGCAGTTACTCTGGTAGCGGGGACGAGCAGTACTTC. Protein sequence: CASSYSGSGDEQYF.

This chain joins TRBV7-7 and TRBJ1-1; no reliable D call. Germline V CDR1 and CDR2: SSHAT, FNYEAQ (reference sequence). The CDR3 is 13 residues long. With 11 bases removed from V and 1 base from J, the gap between germline ends came to 14 bases. The CDR3 sequence: CASRRLSNTEAFF. The CDR3 bases are TGTGCCTCCAGAAGACTTTCGAACACTGAAGCTTTCTTT. Full variable domain (remainder filled in from reference TRBV7-7 and TRBJ1-1): GAGVSQSPRYKVTKRGQDVTLRCDPISSHATLYWYQQALGQGPEFLTYFNYEAQPDKSGLPSDRFSAERPEGSISTLTIQRTEQRDSAMYRCASRRLSNTEAFFGQGTRLTVV.

This clonotype has a single count. The rearrangement links TRBV4-1 to TRBJ1-2; TRBD1 might be the D (6 bases). The germline CDR1 and CDR2 sequences are MGHRA and YSYEKL. V was shortened by 1 base and J by 5 bases, with 14 bases between the two germline ends. This CDR3 has 15 residues. In DNA form, the CDR3 reads TGCGCCAGCAGCCAAGTGGGTCGGGGGGCGTATGGCTACACCTTC. As protein: CASSQVGRGAYGYTF.

This clonotype appeared many times. The chain is built from TRBV30 and TRBJ2-7; the D is unclear. Trimming cost V 0 bases and J 6 bases, with 6 bases left between them. The germline V gene encodes CDR1 GTSNPN and CDR2 SVGIG (reference sequence). The CDR3 totals 11 residues. CDR3 sequence reads: CAWSVLGEQYF. The CDR3 region has the DNA TGTGCCTGGAGTGTGTTAGGCGAGCAGTACTTC.

A few counts support this clonotype. The chain links TRBV6-6 to TRBJ2-2; D tentatively reads TRBD1 or TRBD2 (5 bases each). Germline loops: CDR1 MNHNY, CDR2 SVGAGI (reference sequence). V lost 6 bases to trimming and J lost 9 bases, with 11 bases between them. The length of the CDR3 is 12 residues. In nucleotides, the CDR3 is TGTGCCAGCAGGACCGAGGGACGGGAGCTGTTTTTT. Its protein product is CASRTEGRELFF.

The chain recombines TRBV7-9 with TRBJ1-1; TRBD1 matches 8 bases. After removal of 4 bases from V and 5 bases from J, the junction contained 9 bases not matched to a gene. Germline lookup yields CDR1 SEHNR and CDR2 FQNEAQ (reference sequence). The CDR3 contains 15 residues. The CDR3 protein is CASSSAQGADTEAFF. The CDR3 nucleotides read TGTGCCAGCAGCTCAGCCCAGGGGGCGGATACTGAAGCTTTCTTT.

This clonotype showed up many times. The rearrangement links TRBV12-3 or TRBV12-4 to TRBJ1-2, with a weak D call TRBD1 (5 bases). V lost 7 bases and J 4 bases, leaving 19 bases between the germline ends. CDR3 length equals 15 residues. CDR3 region: CASTLGEAQGYGYTF. Here the CDR3 DNA reads TGTGCCAGCACCCTCGGGGAGGCCCAGGGCTATGGCTACACCTTC.

The genes are TRBV23-1 and TRBJ2-7, with D unclear. TRBV23-1 is treated as an ORF (open reading frame) with a function not yet certain. Trimming pared 4 bases from V and 1 base from J, leaving 14 bases between. The CDR3 has 15 amino acids. The CDR3 protein is CASSPASSKSYEQYF. CDR3 nucleotide sequence: TGCGCCAGCAGTCCTGCCAGCTCAAAATCCTACGAGCAGTACTTC.

By frequency in the sample, this clonotype is medium-sized. This sequence joins TRBV24-1 and TRBJ2-2; 8 bases match TRBD2. Trimming took 1 base from V and 3 from J; bases not matched to a gene: 0. Germline V gene data show CDR1 as KGHDR and CDR2 as SFDVKD. CDR3 length: 15 amino acids. DNA of the CDR3: TGTGCCACCAGTGATTTAGCGGGGGACACCGGGGAGCTGTTTTTT. Amino acid sequence: CATSDLAGDTGELFF.

The J gene is TRBJ2-3, the V gene TRBV12-3 or TRBV12-4; 12 bases fit TRBD1. Germline trimming cut 5 bases from V and 6 bases from J; bases unmatched to any gene: 9. The CDR3 loop spans 16 amino acids. CDR3 bases: TGTGCCAGCAGTCAACCCGGGACAGGGGGCTTGGATACGCAGTATTTT. Residues: CASSQPGTGGLDTQYF.

This clonotype was found a few times. The J gene is TRBJ2-1, the V gene TRBV6-2 or TRBV6-3, with 9 positions matching TRBD1. V shed 5 bases, J shed 10 bases, and the junction held 3 bases outside the gene matches. The CDR3 consists of 12 residues. In germline, CDR1 is MNHEY, CDR2 SVGEGT. The CDR3 nucleotides read TGTGCCAGCAGTACAGGGGGCAGGGAGCAGTTCTTC. It codes for CASSTGGREQFF.

V and J are TRBV29-1 and TRBJ2-7; 10 bases are a match to TRBD2. The CDR3 consists of 16 residues. J was trimmed by 2 bases and V by 4 bases; bases with no gene match: 11. Germline V CDR1 and CDR2: SQVTM, ANQGSEA. The CDR3 sequence is CSVVPRAGGNPYEQYF. The CDR3 DNA sequence: TGCAGCGTTGTACCCCGAGCGGGGGGGAACCCCTACGAGCAGTACTTC.

The chain combines TRBV6-2 or TRBV6-3 with TRBJ2-1; no clear D gene. The CDR3 extends over 17 amino acids. V dropped 0 bases and J dropped 3 bases, with 15 bases sitting between them. Germline V gene data show CDR1 as MNHEY and CDR2 as SVGEGT. CDR3 nucleotides: TGTGCCAGCAGTTACTCGACGCGGTCGGAAATCTACAATGAGCAGTTCTTC. It is translated as CASSYSTRSEIYNEQFF.

This clonotype was seen at least ten times. The chain combines TRBV7-8 with TRBJ1-1; D not certain. Germline V gene data show CDR1 as SGHVS and CDR2 as FQNEAQ. The CDR3 loop spans 16 amino acids. Trimming cost V 4 bases and J 3 bases, with 18 bases left between them. CDR3 protein: CASSSRHGPLDTEAFF. In DNA, the CDR3 is TGTGCCAGCAGCTCTCGGCATGGGCCTTTGGACACTGAAGCTTTCTTT.

The gene calls are TRBV5-1 and TRBJ2-1; 7 bases are shared with TRBD2. Germline V gives CDR1 SGHRS, CDR2 YFSETQ. The ends lost 0 bases at V and 3 bases at J; junction bases unmatched: 3. This CDR3 has 15 residues. This CDR3 reads CASSLDGGYYNEQFF. CDR3 DNA sequence: TGCGCCAGCAGCTTGGACGGGGGGTACTACAATGAGCAGTTCTTC. The full variable domain, in which reference TRBV5-1 and TRBJ2-1 provide the parts outside the CDR3, is KAGVTQTPRYLIKTRGQQVTLSCSPISGHRSVSWYQQTPGQGLQFLFEYFSETQRNKGNFPGRFSGRQFSNSRSEMNVSTLELGDSALYLCASSLDGGYYNEQFFGPGTRLTVL.